Listed below are T cell receptor beta chains from one sample, sequenced in a study of immune cell composition in non-small cell lung cancer. Sequencing used immunoSEQ multiplex PCR; TCRdb keeps in-frame clones, though not all of them. The sample contains approximately 15,000 clones, 65% to 85% of which appear only once. The sample consisted of lung tumor tissue. Every receptor here comes from a human donor with non-small cell lung cancer. The CDR3 runs from the conserved cysteine through the conserved F or W. A D gene is named only where the DNA matches it firmly. A clone size is listed for some rows: how often the clone was seen (once, few, many), or a class if it is expanded.

v_call: TRBV6-5; clone_size: .; d_call: .; j_call: TRBJ1-3; cdr3_aa: CASSLQERAGNTIYF; cdr3_nt: TGTGCCAGCAGCCTACAGGAGAGGGCCGGAAACACCATATATTTT
v_call: TRBV7-3; clone_size: .; d_call: TRBD2; j_call: TRBJ2-5; cdr3_aa: CASSSILAGRMETQYF; cdr3_nt: TGTGCCAGCAGCTCCATACTAGCGGGAAGGATGGAGACCCAGTACTTC
v_call: TRBV6-5; clone_size: few; d_call: TRBD2; j_call: TRBJ2-1; cdr3_aa: CASTERTSGRTEQFF; cdr3_nt: TGTGCCAGCACCGAGAGGACTAGCGGGAGAACTGAGCAGTTCTTC
v_call: TRBV11-1; clone_size: .; d_call: TRBD2; j_call: TRBJ2-5; cdr3_aa: CASSLADQETQYF; cdr3_nt: TGTGCCAGCAGCCTAGCGGACCAAGAGACCCAGTACTTC
v_call: TRBV19; clone_size: .; d_call: TRBD1; j_call: TRBJ1-1; cdr3_aa: CASSMGIDRGQAFF; cdr3_nt: TGTGCCAGTAGTATGGGAATCGACAGGGGGCAAGCTTTCTTT
v_call: TRBV19; clone_size: few; d_call: .; j_call: TRBJ2-1; cdr3_aa: CASGGSGEQFF; cdr3_nt: TGTGCCAGTGGGGGATCAGGGGAGCAGTTCTTC
v_call: TRBV6-5; clone_size: .; d_call: .; j_call: TRBJ2-1; cdr3_aa: CASSYSTSFREQFF; cdr3_nt: TGTGCCAGCAGTTACTCGACCAGCTTTCGTGAGCAGTTCTTC
v_call: TRBV7-3; clone_size: .; d_call: TRBD2; j_call: TRBJ2-1; cdr3_aa: CASSFGTSGPNEQFF; cdr3_nt: TGTGCCAGCAGCTTCGGGACTAGCGGTCCTAATGAGCAGTTCTTC
v_call: TRBV2; clone_size: .; d_call: TRBD2; j_call: TRBJ2-1; cdr3_aa: CASRASGTNNPYYNEQFF; cdr3_nt: TGTGCCAGCAGGGCTAGCGGGACAAACAATCCTTACTACAATGAGCAGTTCTTC
v_call: TRBV18; clone_size: .; d_call: TRBD2; j_call: TRBJ2-1; cdr3_aa: CASSLGLAGANYNEQFF; cdr3_nt: TGTGCCAGCTCACTAGGACTAGCGGGAGCTAATTACAATGAGCAGTTCTTC
v_call: TRBV9; clone_size: .; d_call: .; j_call: TRBJ2-2; cdr3_aa: CASSVGSRNTGELFF; cdr3_nt: TGTGCCAGCAGCGTAGGAAGCCGGAACACCGGGGAGCTGTTTTTT
v_call: TRBV6-5; clone_size: .; d_call: .; j_call: TRBJ2-3; cdr3_aa: CASRTSTDTQYF; cdr3_nt: TGTGCCAGCAGGACTAGCACAGATACGCAGTATTTT
v_call: TRBV7-9; clone_size: .; d_call: TRBD2; j_call: TRBJ2-1; cdr3_aa: CASSSGLAERDEQFF; cdr3_nt: TGTGCCAGCAGCTCGGGACTAGCGGAAAGGGATGAGCAGTTCTTC
v_call: TRBV7-9; clone_size: .; d_call: TRBD2; j_call: TRBJ2-3; cdr3_aa: CASSQGLATDTQYF; cdr3_nt: TGTGCCAGCAGCCAAGGACTAGCCACAGATACGCAGTATTTT
v_call: TRBV27; clone_size: .; d_call: .; j_call: TRBJ2-2; cdr3_aa: CASSLRGLYTGELFF; cdr3_nt: TGTGCCAGCAGTCTACGGGGGCTTTACACCGGGGAGCTGTTTTTT
v_call: TRBV5-5; clone_size: .; d_call: TRBD2; j_call: TRBJ2-1; cdr3_aa: CASSLVAGALNEQFF; cdr3_nt: TGTGCCAGCAGCTTGGTAGCGGGAGCCCTCAATGAGCAGTTCTTC
v_call: TRBV5-1; clone_size: .; d_call: .; j_call: TRBJ1-1; cdr3_aa: CASSLATRRDTEAFF; cdr3_nt: TGCGCCAGCAGCTTGGCCACAAGGAGGGACACTGAAGCTTTCTTT
v_call: TRBV28; clone_size: .; d_call: .; j_call: TRBJ2-6; cdr3_aa: CASTPGGHSGANVLTF; cdr3_nt: TGTGCCAGCACCCCAGGGGGGCACTCTGGGGCCAACGTCCTGACTTTC
v_call: TRBV4-1; clone_size: .; d_call: TRBD2; j_call: TRBJ2-1; cdr3_aa: CASSLGTSGNNEQFF; cdr3_nt: TGCGCCAGCAGCCTTGGGACTAGCGGGAACAATGAGCAGTTCTTC
v_call: TRBV5-6; clone_size: .; d_call: .; j_call: TRBJ2-1; cdr3_aa: CASSRQTSPYNEQFF; cdr3_nt: TGTGCCAGCAGTCGCCAAACTAGCCCTTACAATGAGCAGTTCTTC
v_call: TRBV7-9; clone_size: .; d_call: TRBD2; j_call: TRBJ2-7; cdr3_aa: CASSLLAGGFYEQYF; cdr3_nt: TGTGCCAGCAGCTTGCTAGCGGGAGGGTTTTACGAGCAGTACTTC
v_call: TRBV6-5; clone_size: .; d_call: TRBD1; j_call: TRBJ1-1; cdr3_aa: CASSSGQGRMNTEAFF; cdr3_nt: TGTGCCAGCAGTTCGGGACAGGGAAGGATGAACACTGAAGCTTTCTTT
v_call: TRBV27; clone_size: once; d_call: TRBD2; j_call: TRBJ2-3; cdr3_aa: CASSDDSGLDTDTQYF; cdr3_nt: TGTGCCAGCAGCGACGATAGCGGGTTGGACACAGATACGCAGTATTTT
v_call: TRBV7-6; clone_size: .; d_call: .; j_call: TRBJ2-1; cdr3_aa: CASSLGYNEQFF; cdr3_nt: TGTGCCAGCAGCTTAGGATACAATGAGCAGTTCTTC
v_call: TRBV2; clone_size: .; d_call: TRBD1; j_call: TRBJ2-1; cdr3_aa: CASSEHRGSRNEQFF; cdr3_nt: TGTGCCAGCAGTGAACACAGGGGTTCCCGGAATGAGCAGTTCTTC
v_call: TRBV7-9; clone_size: .; d_call: .; j_call: TRBJ1-5; cdr3_aa: CASSLGAGDNQPQHF; cdr3_nt: TGTGCCAGCAGCTTAGGTGCAGGGGACAATCAGCCCCAGCATTTT
v_call: TRBV28; clone_size: .; d_call: .; j_call: TRBJ1-1; cdr3_aa: CASWREMNTEAFF; cdr3_nt: TGTGCCAGCTGGCGGGAAATGAACACTGAAGCTTTCTTT
v_call: TRBV19; clone_size: .; d_call: .; j_call: TRBJ2-7; cdr3_aa: CATRMADEQYF; cdr3_nt: TGTGCCACCAGGATGGCGGACGAGCAGTACTTC
v_call: TRBV5-1; clone_size: .; d_call: TRBD2; j_call: TRBJ2-1; cdr3_aa: CASSLTSGAYNEQFF; cdr3_nt: TGCGCCAGCAGCCTTACTAGCGGGGCATACAATGAGCAGTTCTTC
v_call: TRBV19; clone_size: .; d_call: .; j_call: TRBJ1-1; cdr3_aa: CASSSGNTEAFF; cdr3_nt: TGTGCCAGTAGCTCAGGGAACACTGAAGCTTTCTTT
v_call: TRBV28; clone_size: .; d_call: TRBD2; j_call: TRBJ2-6; cdr3_aa: CASSILAGGGGANVLTF; cdr3_nt: TGTGCCAGCAGTATTCTAGCGGGAGGGGGTGGGGCCAACGTCCTGACTTTC
v_call: TRBV27; clone_size: .; d_call: .; j_call: TRBJ2-1; cdr3_aa: CASSLSPQGYPYNEQFF; cdr3_nt: TGTGCCAGCAGTTTATCCCCCCAGGGTTACCCCTACAATGAGCAGTTCTTC
v_call: TRBV7-3; clone_size: .; d_call: .; j_call: TRBJ1-1; cdr3_aa: CASSLYDTMNTEAFF; cdr3_nt: TGTGCCAGCAGCTTATACGACACGATGAACACTGAAGCTTTCTTT
v_call: TRBV28; clone_size: few; d_call: .; j_call: TRBJ2-3; cdr3_aa: CASSPGQPTDTQYF; cdr3_nt: TGTGCCAGCAGCCCCGGACAGCCCACAGATACGCAGTATTTT
v_call: TRBV5-1; clone_size: .; d_call: .; j_call: TRBJ2-7; cdr3_aa: CASSSGPGYEQYF; cdr3_nt: TGCGCCAGCAGCTCAGGGCCAGGGTACGAGCAGTACTTC
v_call: TRBV19; clone_size: once; d_call: .; j_call: TRBJ2-7; cdr3_aa: CASSIAGGWTYEQYF; cdr3_nt: TGTGCCAGTAGTATAGCTGGCGGCTGGACCTACGAGCAGTACTTC
v_call: TRBV5-6; clone_size: few; d_call: TRBD2; j_call: TRBJ2-1; cdr3_aa: CASSFFREGYNEQFF; cdr3_nt: TGTGCCAGCAGCTTCTTCCGGGAGGGGTACAATGAGCAGTTCTTC
v_call: TRBV6-4; clone_size: .; d_call: .; j_call: TRBJ2-2; cdr3_aa: CASSAAPGGELFF; cdr3_nt: TGTGCCAGCAGTGCCGCTCCTGGCGGGGAGCTGTTTTTT
v_call: TRBV6-5; clone_size: .; d_call: .; j_call: TRBJ1-1; cdr3_aa: CASTRDSVNTEAFF; cdr3_nt: TGTGCCAGCACCCGCGACAGCGTGAACACTGAAGCTTTCTTT
v_call: TRBV29-1; clone_size: .; d_call: .; j_call: TRBJ2-3; cdr3_aa: CSVEDLTGSTDTQYF; cdr3_nt: TGCAGCGTTGAAGATCTGACCGGGAGCACAGATACGCAGTATTTT
v_call: TRBV20-1; clone_size: few; d_call: .; j_call: TRBJ1-2; cdr3_aa: CSASPNYGYTF; cdr3_nt: TGCAGTGCTAGTCCTAACTATGGCTACACCTTC
v_call: TRBV7-9; clone_size: .; d_call: .; j_call: TRBJ2-7; cdr3_aa: CASSGFNSYEQYF; cdr3_nt: TGTGCCAGCAGCGGGTTCAACTCCTACGAGCAGTACTTC
v_call: TRBV7-8; clone_size: .; d_call: .; j_call: TRBJ2-7; cdr3_aa: CASTPGAEYYEQYF; cdr3_nt: TGTGCCAGCACCCCGGGCGCTGAGTACTACGAGCAGTACTTC
v_call: TRBV29-1; clone_size: .; d_call: TRBD2; j_call: TRBJ2-1; cdr3_aa: CSVEDLLAVYNEQFF; cdr3_nt: TGCAGCGTTGAAGATCTTCTAGCGGTCTACAATGAGCAGTTCTTC
v_call: TRBV7-2; clone_size: .; d_call: TRBD2; j_call: TRBJ2-5; cdr3_aa: CASSSRLAGETQYF; cdr3_nt: TGTGCCAGCAGTTCAAGACTAGCGGGAGAGACCCAGTACTTC
v_call: TRBV6-5; clone_size: .; d_call: .; j_call: TRBJ1-1; cdr3_aa: CASLTGFHTEAFF; cdr3_nt: TGTGCCAGCCTTACAGGGTTTCACACTGAAGCTTTCTTT
v_call: TRBV13; clone_size: .; d_call: TRBD2; j_call: TRBJ2-1; cdr3_aa: CASSLWTSGRANEQFF; cdr3_nt: TGTGCCAGCAGCTTATGGACTAGCGGGAGGGCCAATGAGCAGTTCTTC
v_call: TRBV13; clone_size: .; d_call: TRBD1; j_call: TRBJ2-1; cdr3_aa: CASSPQTGAYNEQFF; cdr3_nt: TGTGCCAGCAGCCCCCAGACAGGGGCCTACAATGAGCAGTTCTTC
v_call: TRBV30; clone_size: .; d_call: TRBD1; j_call: TRBJ1-6; cdr3_aa: CAWRNRGIVALHF; cdr3_nt: TGTGCCTGGAGAAACAGGGGAATCGTCGCCCTCCACTTT
v_call: TRBV5-1; clone_size: .; d_call: TRBD2; j_call: TRBJ2-1; cdr3_aa: CASSLGLAGREQFF; cdr3_nt: TGCGCCAGCAGCTTGGGCCTAGCGGGACGTGAGCAGTTCTTC
v_call: TRBV6-1; clone_size: .; d_call: .; j_call: TRBJ1-2; cdr3_aa: CASSKVGDYGYTF; cdr3_nt: TGTGCCAGCAGTAAGGTGGGGGACTATGGCTACACCTTC
v_call: TRBV7-9; clone_size: .; d_call: TRBD1; j_call: TRBJ1-1; cdr3_aa: CASCLTGEGTEAFF; cdr3_nt: TGTGCCAGCTGTCTGACAGGGGAAGGTACTGAAGCTTTCTTT
v_call: TRBV11-3; clone_size: .; d_call: TRBD1; j_call: TRBJ1-1; cdr3_aa: CASSLGGTGGVRGEAFF; cdr3_nt: TGTGCCAGCAGCTTAGGAGGTACAGGGGGCGTCCGGGGCGAAGCTTTCTTT
v_call: TRBV5-4; clone_size: .; d_call: TRBD2; j_call: TRBJ2-2; cdr3_aa: CASSLAVGGGTGELFF; cdr3_nt: TGTGCCAGCAGCTTGGCCGTTGGGGGGGGCACCGGGGAGCTGTTTTTT
v_call: TRBV5-1; clone_size: few; d_call: .; j_call: TRBJ1-5; cdr3_aa: CASSLYGGGDGNQPQHF; cdr3_nt: TGCGCCAGCAGCTTGTATGGTGGCGGGGACGGCAATCAGCCCCAGCATTTT
v_call: TRBV12-5; clone_size: .; d_call: .; j_call: TRBJ2-7; cdr3_aa: CASKNQGGEQYF; cdr3_nt: TGTGCTAGTAAAAATCAGGGGGGCGAGCAGTACTTC
v_call: TRBV29-1; clone_size: .; d_call: TRBD2; j_call: TRBJ2-3; cdr3_aa: CSSFGRGTDTQYF; cdr3_nt: TGCAGCTCCTTCGGGAGGGGCACAGATACGCAGTATTTT